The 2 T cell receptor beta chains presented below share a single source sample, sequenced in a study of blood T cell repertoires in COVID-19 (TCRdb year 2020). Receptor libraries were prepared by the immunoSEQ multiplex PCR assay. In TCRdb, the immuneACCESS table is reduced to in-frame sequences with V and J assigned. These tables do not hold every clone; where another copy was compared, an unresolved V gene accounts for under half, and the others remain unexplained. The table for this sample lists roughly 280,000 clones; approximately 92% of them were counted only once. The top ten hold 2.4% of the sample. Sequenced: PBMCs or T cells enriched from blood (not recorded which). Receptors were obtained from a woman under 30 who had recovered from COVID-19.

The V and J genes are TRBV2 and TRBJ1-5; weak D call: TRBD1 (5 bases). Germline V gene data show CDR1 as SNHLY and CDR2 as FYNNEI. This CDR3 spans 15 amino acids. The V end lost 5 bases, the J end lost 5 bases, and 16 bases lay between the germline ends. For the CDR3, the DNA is TGTGCCAGCAGTAGCCCGGGACTTCGCGATCAGCCCCAGCATTTT. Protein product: CASSSPGLRDQPQHF.

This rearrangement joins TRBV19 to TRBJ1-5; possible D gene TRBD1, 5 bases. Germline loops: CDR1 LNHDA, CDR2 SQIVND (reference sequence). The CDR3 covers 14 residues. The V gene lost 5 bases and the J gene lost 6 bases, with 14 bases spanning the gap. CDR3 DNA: TGTGCCAGTAGTTTTCTGTCAGGGATTCAGCCCCAGCATTTT. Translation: CASSFLSGIQPQHF.